The next 14 T cell receptor beta chains were all read from a single sample in a study of T cell clonotyping in hematopoietic cell transplantation. Assay: immunoSEQ multiplex PCR; the TCRdb copy retains only in-frame clones and omits some. This sample has around 25,000 clones, with around 80% found just once. Time point meaning: recipient sample about 28 days before transplant, after cytoreduction. The sequenced sample was peripheral blood mononuclear cells, obtained before stem cell transplant. These receptor sequences come from a woman in her sixties with acute myeloid leukemia. Some clones in this sample may be carry-over from other donors' samples.

This clone has only one observation. The chain recombines TRBV4-1 with TRBJ2-1; no definite D call. V lost 0 bases, J lost 3 bases, and 6 bases lay in between. The CDR3 has 14 amino acids. Looked up from germline, CDR1 is MGHRA and CDR2 is YSYEKL. The CDR3 region is CASSQENGYNEQFF. The CDR3 DNA follows: TGCGCCAGCAGCCAAGAAAACGGCTACAATGAGCAGTTCTTC.

The rearrangement uses TRBV27 and TRBJ2-7; 14 positions agree with TRBD2. The CDR3 covers 22 residues. Germline assignment: CDR1 MNHEY and CDR2 SMNVEV (reference sequence). Trimming removed 1 base from V and 2 bases from J; junction bases left unmatched: 19. This CDR3 reads CASSLWGPKLGLAGGPTYEQYF. Here the CDR3 DNA reads TGTGCCAGCAGTTTATGGGGACCCAAACTTGGACTAGCGGGAGGACCTACCTACGAGCAGTACTTC.

The rearrangement joins TRBV5-4 to TRBJ1-1; no firm D call. The CDR3 has 12 residues. V lost 2 bases and J lost 8, with 10 bases in between. Germline V gene data show CDR1 as SGHNT and CDR2 as YYREEE (reference sequence). The CDR3 DNA follows: TGTGCCAGCAGCTTAGCCGGGATCGAAGCTTTCTTT. This encodes CASSLAGIEAFF. The full variable domain, rest sourced from reference TRBV5-4 and TRBJ1-1, is ETGVTQSPTHLIKTRGQQVTLRCSSQSGHNTVSWYQQALGQGPQFIFQYYREEENGRGNFPPRFSGLQFPNYSSELNVNALELDDSALYLCASSLAGIEAFFGQGTRLTVV.

This clone has only a few counts. This CDR3 is CASSLADREWGTEAFF. CDR3 nucleotide sequence: TGTGCCAGCAGCTTAGCCGACAGGGAATGGGGCACTGAAGCTTTCTTT. The V gene is TRBV7-2, the J gene TRBJ1-1; 7 nucleotides match TRBD1. Germline trimming cut 0 bases from V and 4 bases from J; bases unmatched to any gene: 8. CDR1 and CDR2 from the germline V gene are SGHTA and FQGNSA. This CDR3 contains 16 residues.

In its sample, this clone was seen once. CDR3 in amino acids: CASSATGTGYGYTF. In nucleotides, the CDR3 is TGTGCCAGCAGCGCGACAGGGACAGGGTATGGCTACACCTTC. The V gene is TRBV2, the J gene TRBJ1-2; 9 bases agree with TRBD1. The CDR3 runs 14 residues. V gave up 6 bases and J gave up 5 bases; unmatched junction bases: 7. The germline V gene encodes CDR1 SNHLY and CDR2 FYNNEI.

In its sample, this clone was seen once. This chain uses TRBV7-9 with TRBJ2-5; 9 bases are a match to TRBD1. CDR3 length equals 15 residues. Germline V gene lookup returns CDR1 SEHNR and CDR2 FQNEAQ (reference sequence). With 1 base clipped from V and 4 bases from J, the junction kept 4 bases outside the gene matches. This CDR3 is CASSLGDREGETQYF. CDR3 DNA: TGTGCCAGCAGCTTAGGGGACAGGGAAGGAGAGACCCAGTACTTC.

The chain recombines TRBV4-1 with TRBJ2-1, with D possibly called TRBD1 or TRBD2 (5 bases each). This CDR3 contains 16 residues. Germline V lookup: CDR1 MGHRA, CDR2 YSYEKL. Trimming shortened V by 1 base and J by 9 bases, and 19 bases separated the two germline ends. CDR3 in DNA: TGCGCCAGCAGCCAAGTGATGACTTCAGGTGGGGGTGAGCAGTTCTTC. It yields the protein CASSQVMTSGGGEQFF.

This chain connects TRBV5-4 to TRBJ2-7, with a tentative D call TRBD1 (6 bases). V was trimmed by 4 bases and J by 2 bases, leaving 16 bases between them. CDR1 and CDR2 from the germline V gene are SGHNT and YYREEE (reference sequence). The CDR3 has 15 residues. The DNA for the CDR3 is TGTGCCAGCAGCCTAACCGGGACAACCCCCTACGAGCAGTACTTC. Protein product: CASSLTGTTPYEQYF.

The chain combines TRBV18 with TRBJ1-6; TRBD1 matches at 7 bases. This CDR3 is built from 15 residues. Germline V gene data show CDR1 as KGHSH and CDR2 as LQKENI. Trimming cost V 1 base and J 6 bases; bases outside gene matches: 3. The CDR3 nucleotides are TGTGCCAGCTCACCACGGGACAGCTTTAATTCACCCCTCCACTTT. As protein: CASSPRDSFNSPLHF.

Only one count was recorded for this clone. CDR3 nucleotides: TGTGCCAGCAGTCCCGACAGCAATACGCAGTATTTT. This sequence encodes CASSPDSNTQYF. The V gene is TRBV28, the J gene TRBJ2-3, with a tentative D call TRBD1 (5 bases). Trimming stripped 5 bases from V and 7 bases from J, with 10 bases between. Germline loops: CDR1 MDHEN, CDR2 SYDVKM. The CDR3 covers 12 residues.

The chain recombines TRBV19 with TRBJ2-2, with D perhaps TRBD1 (5 bases). The CDR3 sequence is 14 residues long. Trimming cost V 5 bases and J 6 bases, with 13 bases left between them. Germline CDR1 LNHDA, CDR2 SQIVND (reference sequence). CDR3 loop: CASSQSRGAGELFF. The CDR3 DNA reads as TGTGCCAGTAGTCAGTCTAGGGGCGCCGGGGAGCTGTTTTTT.

CDR3 sequence (DNA): TGTGCCAGTGGGACTAGCGCAAACACCGGGGAGCTGTTTTTT. Its translation is CASGTSANTGELFF. The genes are TRBV2 and TRBJ2-2; 10 bases are a match to TRBD2. Germline V gene lookup returns CDR1 SNHLY and CDR2 FYNNEI. The J segment lost 2 bases and the V segment lost 9 bases, leaving 3 bases of the junction unmatched. The length of the CDR3 is 14 residues.

This clone occurred once. The chain is built from TRBV6-5 and TRBJ1-1; TRBD1 aligns across 11 bases. This CDR3 is 14 amino acids long. CDR1 and CDR2 from the germline V gene are MNHEY and SVGAGI. With V trimmed by 4 bases and J by 4 bases, 2 bases remained unmatched. The CDR3 DNA sequence: TGTGCCAGCAGTTCGGACAGGGGGCCCACTGAAGCTTTCTTT. This translates into CASSSDRGPTEAFF.

This sequence joins TRBV11-2 and TRBJ2-3; weak D call: TRBD2 (6 bases). Germline CDR1 is SGHAT and CDR2 is FQNNGV. The CDR3 contains 15 residues. The germline V and J ends were trimmed by 1 base and 4 bases, with 12 bases remaining between them. Here the CDR3 DNA reads TGTGCCAGCAGCTTAGGCGCACCGGGGGCAGATACGCAGTATTTT. Translated: CASSLGAPGADTQYF.